These T cell receptor beta chains were read from a single sample in a study of PD-1 blockade in classical Hodgkin lymphoma. TCRdb's table, derived via immunoSEQ multiplex PCR, lists solely in-frame clones and lacks some. The profile covers roughly 17,000 clones, with roughly 85% appearing a single time and 13% taken by the ten largest. This specimen was peripheral blood mononuclear cells (PBMCs), taken before the fourth cycle of nivolumab. These receptors all come from a human donor with classical Hodgkin lymphoma. CDR3s include the opening cysteine and the closing phenylalanine or tryptophan. A D gene is named only where the DNA matches it firmly. Only some rows state a clone size, as once, few, many or a class for expanded clones.

J: TRBJ1-1; V: TRBV5-1; D: TRBD1; size: NA; CDR3: CASSLGQGISEAFF; DNA: TGCGCCAGCAGCTTGGGACAGGGGATCTCTGAAGCTTTCTTT
J: TRBJ2-5; V: TRBV5-1; D: NA; size: NA; CDR3: CASSLQQETQYF; DNA: TGCGCCAGCAGCTTGCAGCAAGAGACCCAGTACTTC
J: TRBJ2-3; V: TRBV18; D: TRBD2; size: NA; CDR3: CASSRGTTYHTQCF; DNA: TGTGCCAGCTCACGCGGGACTACCTATCATACGCAGTGTTTT
J: TRBJ2-1; V: TRBV6-5; D: NA; size: NA; CDR3: CASSYSGGDYNEQFF; DNA: TGTGCCAGCAGTTACTCGGGGGGAGACTACAATGAGCAGTTCTTC
J: TRBJ1-3; V: TRBV5-1; D: TRBD1; size: NA; CDR3: CASSLAGGSGNTIYF; DNA: TGCGCCAGCAGCTTGGCAGGGGGCTCTGGAAACACCATATATTTT
J: TRBJ2-3; V: TRBV2; D: NA; size: NA; CDR3: CAGGDGTDTQYF; DNA: TGTGCCGGAGGGGATGGCACAGATACGCAGTATTTT
J: TRBJ2-1; V: TRBV5-6; D: NA; size: NA; CDR3: CASSSYVGGRYNEQFF; DNA: TGTGCCAGCAGCTCATACGTGGGGGGGCGCTACAATGAGCAGTTCTTC
J: TRBJ1-4; V: TRBV5-1; D: NA; size: NA; CDR3: CASSLDRQVNEKLFF; DNA: TGCGCCAGCAGCTTGGATCGACAGGTTAATGAAAAACTGTTTTTT
J: TRBJ1-6; V: TRBV2; D: NA; size: NA; CDR3: CASRRAGEDSPLHF; DNA: TGTGCCAGCAGACGCGCAGGGGAGGATTCACCCCTCCACTTT
J: TRBJ1-2; V: TRBV7-8; D: NA; size: few; CDR3: CASSGYSSGVYTF; DNA: TGTGCCAGCAGCGGGTATTCGTCAGGCGTCTACACCTTC
J: TRBJ1-1; V: TRBV5-1; D: TRBD1; size: NA; CDR3: CASSLQGPGAEAFF; DNA: TGCGCCAGCAGCTTACAGGGGCCAGGGGCTGAAGCTTTCTTT
J: TRBJ1-2; V: TRBV19; D: TRBD1; size: NA; CDR3: CATLDRGYGYTF; DNA: TGTGCCACCTTGGACAGGGGCTATGGCTACACCTTC
J: TRBJ1-1; V: TRBV11-2; D: NA; size: NA; CDR3: CASSLVGRKNTEAFF; DNA: TGTGCCAGCAGCTTAGTTGGACGGAAGAACACTGAAGCTTTCTTT
J: TRBJ1-1; V: TRBV5-1; D: TRBD1; size: NA; CDR3: CASSPMGTATNTEAFF; DNA: TGCGCCAGCAGCCCGATGGGGACAGCCACGAACACTGAAGCTTTCTTT
J: TRBJ2-1; V: TRBV6-6; D: NA; size: NA; CDR3: CASLPGGIYNEQFF; DNA: TGTGCCAGCCTACCAGGGGGGATCTACAATGAGCAGTTCTTC
J: TRBJ1-5; V: TRBV4-2; D: NA; size: NA; CDR3: CASSQDQGNQPQHF; DNA: TGTGCCAGCAGCCAAGATCAGGGGAATCAGCCCCAGCATTTT
J: TRBJ2-5; V: TRBV6-1; D: NA; size: once; CDR3: CASRTGAGETQYF; DNA: TGTGCCAGCAGAACAGGTGCCGGAGAGACCCAGTACTTC
J: TRBJ2-7; V: TRBV4-3; D: NA; size: NA; CDR3: CASSQDTGRYEQYF; DNA: TGCGCCAGCAGCCAAGATACAGGGAGGTACGAGCAGTACTTC
J: TRBJ2-7; V: TRBV6-6; D: NA; size: NA; CDR3: CASRWGRGYEQYF; DNA: TGTGCCAGCCGTTGGGGCAGGGGTTACGAGCAGTACTTC
J: TRBJ2-3; V: TRBV4-3; D: TRBD2; size: NA; CDR3: CASSQGWSSGESTDTQYF; DNA: TGCGCCAGCAGCCAAGGATGGTCTAGCGGGGAAAGCACAGATACGCAGTATTTT
J: TRBJ1-2; V: TRBV27; D: NA; size: once; CDR3: CATRRGGTNYGYTF; DNA: TGTGCCACCAGGCGGGGGGGGACTAACTATGGCTACACCTTC
J: TRBJ2-7; V: TRBV7-8; D: TRBD2; size: NA; CDR3: CASSYSSGGRTTYEQYF; DNA: TGTGCCAGCAGCTACTCTAGCGGGGGCCGAACCACCTACGAGCAGTACTTC
J: TRBJ2-5; V: TRBV21-1; D: NA; size: NA; CDR3: CASSKGAFEETQYF; DNA: TGTGCCAGCAGCAAAGGGGCCTTTGAAGAGACCCAGTACTTC
J: TRBJ2-7; V: TRBV2; D: TRBD1; size: NA; CDR3: CASRPRTGAHEQYF; DNA: TGTGCCAGCAGACCCCGGACAGGGGCACACGAGCAGTACTTC
J: TRBJ2-7; V: TRBV5-1; D: NA; size: NA; CDR3: CASSLESHEQYF; DNA: TGCGCCAGCAGCTTGGAGAGTCACGAGCAGTACTTC
J: TRBJ2-7; V: TRBV5-1; D: NA; size: NA; CDR3: CASTLVGTPDEQYF; DNA: TGCGCCAGCACCTTGGTAGGGACCCCAGACGAGCAGTACTTC
J: TRBJ2-7; V: TRBV4-1; D: TRBD1; size: NA; CDR3: CASSPDRGNYEQYF; DNA: TGCGCCAGCAGCCCAGACAGGGGGAACTACGAGCAGTACTTC
J: TRBJ1-1; V: TRBV6-1; D: NA; size: medium-sized; CDR3: CASQGRWTNTEAFF; DNA: TGTGCCAGCCAGGGGAGGTGGACGAACACTGAAGCTTTCTTT
J: TRBJ1-1; V: TRBV5-1; D: TRBD1; size: NA; CDR3: CASSEQGGEGTEAFF; DNA: TGCGCCAGCAGCGAACAAGGGGGCGAGGGCACTGAAGCTTTCTTT
J: TRBJ1-6; V: TRBV7-9; D: NA; size: few; CDR3: CASSLIEAPLHF; DNA: TGTGCCAGCAGCTTGATCGAGGCACCCCTCCACTTT
J: TRBJ1-2; V: TRBV5-1; D: NA; size: NA; CDR3: CASSPLVAGLHGYTF; DNA: TGCGCCAGCAGCCCCCTGGTGGCAGGCTTGCATGGCTACACCTTC
J: TRBJ1-6; V: TRBV2; D: NA; size: medium-sized; CDR3: CASSENFSSYNSPLHF; DNA: TGTGCCAGCAGTGAAAATTTCAGCTCCTATAATTCACCCCTCCACTTT
J: TRBJ2-1; V: TRBV9; D: NA; size: NA; CDR3: CASSVEAELLSGSEQFF; DNA: TGTGCCAGCAGCGTAGAGGCCGAGCTACTATCTGGGAGTGAGCAGTTCTTC
J: TRBJ2-2; V: TRBV7-9; D: NA; size: once; CDR3: CASSLEVLNTGELFF; DNA: TGTGCCAGCAGCTTAGAGGTTCTGAACACCGGGGAGCTGTTTTTT
J: TRBJ2-3; V: TRBV7-2; D: TRBD2; size: NA; CDR3: CASSPSGLAGYRDTQYF; DNA: TGTGCCAGCAGCCCTTCGGGACTAGCGGGGTATAGAGATACGCAGTATTTT
J: TRBJ1-2; V: TRBV5-1; D: TRBD1; size: NA; CDR3: CASSGTGRGYTF; DNA: TGCGCCAGCAGCGGGACAGGGAGGGGCTACACCTTC
J: TRBJ1-5; V: TRBV9; D: NA; size: NA; CDR3: CASSVAGLNQPQHF; DNA: TGTGCCAGCAGCGTAGCAGGACTCAATCAGCCCCAGCATTTT
J: TRBJ1-1; V: TRBV7-8; D: NA; size: NA; CDR3: CASSFILVGDAEAFF; DNA: TGTGCCAGCAGCTTCATCCTAGTGGGGGACGCTGAAGCTTTCTTT
J: TRBJ2-5; V: TRBV2; D: NA; size: NA; CDR3: CASSEALDWGETQYF; DNA: TGTGCCAGCAGTGAAGCGTTAGACTGGGGGGAGACCCAGTACTTC
J: TRBJ1-2; V: TRBV2; D: NA; size: few; CDR3: CASSEPANYGYTF; DNA: TGTGCCAGCAGTGAGCCGGCGAACTATGGCTACACCTTC
J: TRBJ1-1; V: TRBV19; D: NA; size: NA; CDR3: CASSSPFPSTNTEAFF; DNA: TGTGCCAGTAGTAGCCCCTTCCCATCTACGAACACTGAAGCTTTCTTT
J: TRBJ2-1; V: TRBV5-1; D: TRBD2; size: NA; CDR3: CASSPLAGGNNEQFF; DNA: TGCGCCAGCAGCCCACTAGCGGGGGGGAACAATGAGCAGTTCTTC
J: TRBJ1-1; V: TRBV9; D: NA; size: NA; CDR3: CASSVASGRAFENTEAFF; DNA: TGTGCCAGCAGCGTAGCTTCGGGCAGGGCTTTCGAGAACACTGAAGCTTTCTTT